This TCR beta chain was observed in a study of T cell repertoires in cytomegalovirus infection. Overall study: It can be stated that public TCR beta signatures indicated CMV infection as well as a matching HLA type. Whole-study results and caveats: In two of eight donors, the top clonotype was HLA-C-restricted CMV-specific.

Germline V gene data show CDR1 as SGHAT and CDR2 as FQNNGV. The CDR3 covers 13 residues. V was pared by 5 bases and J by 2 bases, with 9 bases between. TCRdb re-called the reads through MiXCR, storing one row per CDR3 protein. Among over 100,000 distinct CDR3 sequences listed, 10% were seen once. Comment on this clonotype: Its antigen is not identified.

Sequenced: PBMCs, sequenced either directly or after in vitro stimulation (not recorded which). The chain is built from TRBV11-2 and TRBJ1-1; no firm D call. The sequence was collected from a human donor in good health (CMV status not recorded). Some clones in this sample may be carry-over from other donors' samples. This CDR3 is CASSARTNTEAFF. CDR3 nucleotide sequence: TGTGCCAGCAGCGCGCGAACTAACACTGAAGCTTTCTTT.